This T cell receptor (beta chain) emerged from a study of cytomegalovirus exposure and HLA in healthy donors. With V trimmed by 6 bases and J by 2 bases, 7 bases remained unmatched. Per the germline V gene, CDR1 is LNHDA and CDR2 is SQIVND (reference sequence). This CDR3 region has 16 residues. PCR primers comprised 60 Vbeta and 13 Jbeta primers. The assay was immunoSEQ multiplex PCR, and TCRdb's table has in-frame clones only and misses some. The sample includes 160,000 or so clones, roughly 85% seen only once; the top ten take approximately 0.69%. General study points: Compared with the approximately 670-donor mean, an Asian-associated ancestry cluster reportedly had fewer N-insertions, according to a later analysis. The CMV antigen specificity of a few CMV-associated chains was confirmed through in vitro analysis.

Worth noting for this clone: Antigen: not known.

The sequenced material came from PBMCs. The chain links TRBV19 to TRBJ2-2, with 9 bases matching TRBD2. The clonotype comes from a woman aged 35 to 49 in good health and CMV-seronegative. The CDR3 is CASRTARGGNTGELFF. CDR3 nucleotides: TGTGCCAGTAGAACGGCGCGGGGGGGAAACACCGGGGAGCTGTTTTTT.